This entry lists 9 T cell receptor beta chains sequenced from one sample in a study of shared clonotypes between healthy human individuals. Here immunoSEQ multiplex PCR was the method, and the copy in TCRdb shows in-frame clones only, minus some. The table lists around 1,900,000 clones, just over 90% of them singletons. Naive CD8 cells lacked CD45RO and underwent positive selection for CCR7, leaving out terminally differentiated effector memory CD45RA+ cells. The sample was naive CD8+ T cells from PBMCs. The source of these receptors is a man between 18 and 35 years old in good health. Some clones in this sample may be carry-over from other donors' samples.

The chain uses TRBV7-7 and TRBJ2-7; the D call may be TRBD1 or TRBD2 (5 bases each). V was shortened by 0 bases and J by 5 bases, with 11 bases between the two germline ends. Germline values: CDR1 SSHAT, CDR2 FNYEAQ (reference sequence). The CDR3 has 14 amino acids. CDR3 coding DNA: TGTGCCAGCAGCTTAGCCCACGAGGGACACGAGCAGTACTTC. It specifies CASSLAHEGHEQYF.

The CDR3 sequence is CASSVALTDSSNEKLFF. CDR3 nucleotides: TGTGCCAGCAGCGTAGCTCTGACGGACAGCTCTAATGAAAAACTGTTTTTT. The J gene is TRBJ1-4, the V gene TRBV9; D perhaps matches TRBD1 (6 bases). The V end was cut by 0 bases, the J end by 3 bases, with 15 bases between. Per germline, CDR1 SGDLS and CDR2 YYNGEE. This CDR3 is 17 amino acids long. The whole variable domain, filled in from reference TRBV9 and TRBJ1-4, reads DSGVTQTPKHLITATGQRVTLRCSPRSGDLSVYWYQQSLDQGLQFLIQYYNGEERAKGNILERFSAQQFPDLHSELNLSSLELGDSALYFCASSVALTDSSNEKLFFGSGTQLSVL.

As concerns this clone: Other DNA sequences in the same sample also yield this CDR3. The chain carries TRBV11-3 and TRBJ1-1, with D perhaps matching TRBD1 (5 bases). The germline CDR1 and CDR2 sequences are SGHNT and YENEEA. Trimming removed 3 bases from V and 1 base from J, with 6 bases in between. The CDR3 contains 13 residues. The CDR3 bases are TGTGCCAGCAGCTTGAGGGGGAACACTGAAGCTTTCTTT. Translation: CASSLRGNTEAFF. The full variable domain, rest sourced from reference TRBV11-3 and TRBJ1-1, is EAGVVQSPRYKIIEKKQPVAFWCNPISGHNTLYWYLQNLGQGPELLIRYENEEAVDDSQLPKDRFSAERLKGVDSTLKIQPAELGDSAVYLCASSLRGNTEAFFGQGTRLTVV.

The chain is built from TRBV11-2 and TRBJ2-7, with TRBD2 matching over 7 bases. Germline CDR1 and CDR2: SGHAT and FQNNGV. The CDR3 length is 15 residues. The J segment lost 6 bases and the V segment lost 2 bases, leaving 10 bases of the junction unmatched. CDR3 amino acids: CASSLQTVGGSEQYF. CDR3 nucleotide sequence: TGTGCCAGCAGCTTACAGACCGTGGGGGGGAGCGAGCAGTACTTC.

This chain joins TRBV4-2 and TRBJ1-1; the match to TRBD1 covers 11 bases. Trimming removed 3 bases from V and 7 bases from J; junction bases left unmatched: 7. There are 15 residues in the CDR3. Germline V CDR1 and CDR2: LGHNA, YNFKEQ. DNA of the CDR3: TGTGCCAGCAGCCACTTGGGACAGGGGGTAAGTGAAGCTTTCTTT. Translated, it gives CASSHLGQGVSEAFF.

This clone has just one count. Other DNA sequences from this sample encode an identical CDR3 as well. The J gene is TRBJ2-7, the V gene TRBV29-1, with 7 nucleotides matching TRBD1. The trim removed 7 bases at V and 3 bases at J, leaving 6 bases unmatched. The length of the CDR3 is 12 residues. The V gene's germline CDR1 is SQVTM and CDR2 ANQGSEA. The CDR3 DNA reads as TGCAGCGCAATGACAGGGAACTACGAGCAGTACTTC. This gives the protein CSAMTGNYEQYF.

The chain uses TRBV9 and TRBJ1-1, with D perhaps matching TRBD1 (5 bases). Germline V gives CDR1 SGDLS, CDR2 YYNGEE. CDR3 size: 13 residues. V was shortened by 7 bases and J by 8 bases, with 18 bases between the two germline ends. For the CDR3, the DNA is TGTGCCAGCGGAGCGATCGACAGACCAGAAGCTTTCTTT. Encoded protein: CASGAIDRPEAFF.

The chain carries TRBV6-1 and TRBJ1-5; D is perhaps TRBD1 (6 bases). This CDR3 region has 15 residues. Trimming shortened V by 7 bases and J by 2 bases, and 15 bases separated the two germline ends. Germline assignment: CDR1 MNHNS and CDR2 SASEGT. Here the CDR3 reads CASTTGRGGNQPQHF. The CDR3 DNA reads TGTGCCAGCACCACAGGGCGGGGGGGCAATCAGCCCCAGCATTTT.

On this clone: Other DNA sequences in this sample translate to the same CDR3. The CDR3 sequence is CASSFGQGAGGYTF. The CDR3 DNA reads TGTGCCAGCAGCTTTGGTCAGGGGGCCGGCGGCTACACCTTC. J is TRBJ1-2 and V is TRBV7-9; 8 positions match TRBD1. The V and J ends lost 3 bases and 8 bases, in that order; junction bases with no gene match: 8. Germline V gene sequence: CDR1 SEHNR, CDR2 FQNEAQ (reference sequence). CDR3 length: 14 amino acids.